This T cell receptor beta chain came from a study of control samples from healthy donors and cancer patients. The assay was immunoSEQ multiplex PCR, and TCRdb's table has in-frame clones only and misses some. This sample has about 130,000 clones; 75% to 95% occur once, and the top ten carry over 2%. Germline CDR1 LNHDA, CDR2 SQIVND (reference sequence). The CDR3 covers 14 residues. V lost 3 bases, J lost 1 base, and 7 bases lay in between. What was sequenced was blood. The sequence was obtained from a man aged 18 to 30 in good health. This sequence joins TRBV19 and TRBJ1-3; a possible D gene is TRBD1 (5 bases). CDR3: CASSIGASGNTIYF. CDR3 nucleotide sequence: TGTGCCAGTAGTATCGGGGCATCTGGAAACACCATATATTTT. The full variable domain, with the rest looked up from reference TRBV19 and TRBJ1-3, is DGGITQSPKYLFRKEGQNVTLSCEQNLNHDAMYWYRQDPGQGLRLIYYSQIVNDFQKGDIAEGYSVSREKKESFPLTVTSAQKNPTAFYLCASSIGASGNTIYFGEGSWLTVV.